This TCR beta chain was recovered during a study of shared clonotypes between healthy human individuals. CD8 cells regarded as naive lacked CD45RO, were positively chosen for CCR7, and omitted terminally differentiated effector memory CD45RA+ cells. The study drew all its donors from Caucasian adults living in Nashville, Tennessee. In the study's own analysis: ImmunoSEQ supplied junction-only sequences lacking quality scores, so filtering was different. Sequencing used immunoSEQ multiplex PCR; TCRdb keeps in-frame clones, though not all of them. That table furnishes V, J and clone size, whereas the DNA furnished D and trimming. This sample carries roughly 2,000,000 clones, about 95% of them seen once, and the ten largest clones take around 1%. The CDR3 sequence is 15 residues long. Trimming removed 6 bases at V and 3 bases at J, with 16 bases between. Germline V gives CDR1 SEHNR, CDR2 FQNEAQ (reference sequence).

Sequenced sample: naive CD8+ T cells sorted from blood. The rearrangement uses TRBV7-9 and TRBJ2-3, with D perhaps TRBD2 (6 bases). The TCR sequence derives from a man between 18 and 35 years old in good health. CDR3 bases: TGTGCCAGCAGTGGCGGGAACGTGGTGACAGATACGCAGTATTTT. As protein: CASSGGNVVTDTQYF.